This T cell receptor beta chain is from a study of response to subunit inactivated influenza vaccine. From the RT-PCR reads, TCRdb called clonotypes with MiXCR, one entry per CDR3 protein. The sample yields approximately 530,000 distinct CDR3 sequences, 6% to 9% seen once. Notes on this clonotype: Its cognate antigen is unknown.

Study conclusions and caveats: Authors suggested few new T cells are recruited by each seasonal influenza vaccination.

V was trimmed by 5 bases and J by 0 bases, leaving 17 bases between them. Germline V CDR1 and CDR2: SGHKS, YYEKEE (reference sequence). The CDR3 spans 16 residues. This chain joins TRBV5-5 and TRBJ2-5, with a possible D match to TRBD1 (5 bases). This receptor was identified in a man aged 50 to 69 who received an inactivated influenza vaccine. Sequenced here: PBMCs from blood, sampled less than 30 months after vaccination. CDR3 DNA sequence: TGTGCCAGCAGTCTCTCCAGGACACAGTACCAAGAGACCCAGTACTTC. Protein: CASSLSRTQYQETQYF.